Given below is one T cell receptor (beta chain) in context. Its target is unknown. This entry belongs to a study of cytomegalovirus exposure and HLA in healthy donors. Study-wide findings and caveats: The authors excluded some V segments, including TRBV6-2 and TRBV6-3, as indistinguishable. A likely sequencing artifact accounted for one observed cluster of highly shared sequence variants.

V gave up 9 bases and J gave up 0 bases; unmatched junction bases: 9. This CDR3 has 15 amino acids. Germline V gene data show CDR1 as LNHNV and CDR2 as YYDKDF (reference sequence). PCR employed 60 Vbeta and 13 Jbeta primers. Assay: immunoSEQ multiplex PCR; the TCRdb copy retains only in-frame clones and omits some. In the table there are some 210,000 clones, about 87% of which are singletons. This TCR was recovered from a man aged 25-45 years in good health and CMV-seronegative. Sequenced material: PBMCs. The rearrangement uses TRBV15 and TRBJ2-3; 7 bases are shared with TRBD1. CDR3 nucleotides: TGTGCCACAGCGCCACAGGGGAGAAGCACAGATACGCAGTATTTT. Translated, it gives CATAPQGRSTDTQYF.